One and the same sample provided the 13 T cell receptor beta chains below, sequenced in a study of shared clonotypes between healthy human individuals (dated by TCRdb to the early 2020s). The protocol used for the library was the immunoSEQ multiplex PCR assay. Not all clones reach the TCRdb copy of this immuneACCESS table, which keeps in-frame sequences only. Checked studies attribute under half of the gap to unresolved V genes and leave the rest unexplained. Present in this sample are around 330,000 clones, around 67% of which were seen just once. The ten top clones hold 10% of the sample. Material for sequencing was memory CD4+ T cells sorted from blood. In light of the paper, this sample's cell subset or site label describes: CD45RA-negative fraction. The receptors shown here come from a man between 25 and 39 years old in good health.

For this clone: Other DNA sequences in this sample translate to the same CDR3. The V gene is TRBV2, the J gene TRBJ2-7, with D uncertain. CDR1 and CDR2 from the germline V gene are SNHLY and FYNNEI. Trimming took 4 bases from V and 3 from J, leaving 7 bases between them. The CDR3 loop spans 12 amino acids. The CDR3 DNA reads TGTGCCAGCAGTGCACAAGGCTACGAGCAGTACTTC. It codes for CASSAQGYEQYF.

The CDR3 region has the DNA TGTGCCAGTAGGCTTCGGACCCAAGAATCCTACGAGCAGTACTTC. Its translation is CASRLRTQESYEQYF. V usage is TRBV19 and J usage is TRBJ2-7; D is unresolved. This CDR3 spans 15 amino acids. V was pared by 6 bases and J by 1 base, with 16 bases between. The germline gives CDR1 LNHDA, CDR2 SQIVND (reference sequence).

About this clone itself: It is likely a read error: a sequence one base away is far more abundant. The rearrangement joins TRBV4-1 to TRBJ2-5; 7 bases map to TRBD1. This CDR3 has 15 amino acids. Per germline, CDR1 MGHRA and CDR2 YSYEKL. CDR3 protein: CAGSHKQGLQETQYF. The CDR3 coding sequence is TGCGCCGGCAGCCACAAACAGGGGCTTCAAGAGACCCAGTACTTC.

CDR3 DNA: TGTGCCAGCAGCTGGACAGGGGGCACTGAAGCTTTCTTT. It translates to CASSWTGGTEAFF. V usage is TRBV5-6 and J usage is TRBJ1-1; 10 nucleotides align to TRBD1. V lost 3 bases to trimming and J lost 4 bases; unmatched junction nucleotides: 0. The CDR3 runs to 13 residues. The germline V gene has CDR1 SGHDT and CDR2 YYEEEE.

V gene TRBV5-1 combines with J gene TRBJ2-7; D may correspond to TRBD1 or TRBD2 (5 bases each). The CDR3 totals 15 residues. Germline V gene data show CDR1 as SGHRS and CDR2 as YFSETQ. Trimming shortened V by 4 bases and J by 5 bases, and 19 bases separated the two germline ends. CDR3: CASSLDGTIRDEQYF. The CDR3 nucleotides are TGCGCCAGCAGCCTAGACGGGACGATCCGCGACGAGCAGTACTTC.

The gene calls are TRBV6-1 and TRBJ2-7; no reliable D call. V lost 1 base to trimming and J lost 3 bases, with 7 bases between them. The germline V gene encodes CDR1 MNHNS and CDR2 SASEGT. The CDR3 consists of 13 residues. The chain's CDR3 is CASSEDRGYEQYF. The CDR3 region has the DNA TGTGCCAGCAGTGAAGACCGAGGCTACGAGCAGTACTTC.

The chain joins TRBV18 to TRBJ2-1; 9 positions match TRBD2. The CDR3 loop spans 16 amino acids. V was clipped by 2 bases and J by 7 bases; unmatched bases: 9. Germline V gene data show CDR1 as KGHSH and CDR2 as LQKENI. The CDR3 spells CASSPMGLAGRNEQFF. The CDR3 DNA follows: TGTGCCAGCTCACCAATGGGACTAGCCGGCAGGAATGAGCAGTTCTTC.

In its sample, this clone was seen a few times. The gene calls are TRBV10-1 and TRBJ2-7; TRBD1 might be the D (6 bases). The CDR3 is 13 residues long. Trimming removed 4 bases at V and 5 bases at J, with 12 bases between. Germline lookup yields CDR1 WNHNN and CDR2 SYGVQD (reference sequence). The CDR3 loop is CASSAQGRDEQYF. The CDR3 bases are TGCGCCAGCAGTGCACAGGGAAGGGACGAGCAGTACTTC.

This sequence joins TRBV5-1 and TRBJ1-4; D gene ambiguous. Trimming pared 0 bases from V and 8 bases from J, leaving 11 bases between. The CDR3 has 14 amino acids. The V gene's germline CDR1 is SGHRS and CDR2 YFSETQ. The CDR3 spells CASSLGAVGEKLFF. The CDR3 region has the DNA TGCGCCAGCAGCTTGGGGGCCGTTGGCGAAAAACTGTTTTTT.

The genes are TRBV5-1 and TRBJ1-4; unclear D gene. The V gene lost 0 bases and the J gene lost 5 bases, with 8 bases spanning the gap. The CDR3 covers 14 residues. Germline V CDR1 and CDR2: SGHRS, YFSETQ. The chain's CDR3 is CASSLEPQNEKLFF. The CDR3 DNA follows: TGCGCCAGCAGCTTGGAGCCGCAGAATGAAAAACTGTTTTTT.

This clone was seen a few times. The J gene is TRBJ1-4, the V gene TRBV29-1, with TRBD1 as a possible D gene (5 bases). Germline V CDR1 and CDR2: SQVTM, ANQGSEA. This CDR3 contains 13 residues. V was cut by 5 bases and J by 6 bases, with 13 bases left in between. The CDR3 bases are TGCAGCGTTCAGGACGGAGGGGATGAAAAACTGTTTTTT. It yields the protein CSVQDGGDEKLFF.

The chain is built from TRBV5-1 and TRBJ2-5; tentative D call: TRBD2 (6 bases). Trimming took 3 bases from V and 1 from J, leaving 16 bases between them. The CDR3 extends over 16 amino acids. Germline V CDR1 and CDR2: SGHRS, YFSETQ. As DNA, the CDR3 is TGCGCCAGCAGCTCGACCGGGGGTAGCGTCCAAGAGACCCAGTACTTC. This encodes CASSSTGGSVQETQYF.

The CDR3 region is CASSLEGTHNEQFF. CDR3 nucleotides: TGTGCCAGCAGCTTAGAGGGGACCCACAATGAGCAGTTCTTC. The J gene is TRBJ2-1, the V gene TRBV7-9, with D possibly being TRBD1 or TRBD2 (5 bases each). V was shortened by 1 base and J by 5 bases, with 9 bases between the two germline ends. CDR3 length: 14 amino acids. Germline assignment: CDR1 SEHNR and CDR2 FQNEAQ (reference sequence).